The 25 T cell receptor beta chains reported below all come from one sample, sequenced in a study of blood T cell repertoires in COVID-19. Here immunoSEQ multiplex PCR was the method, and the copy in TCRdb shows in-frame clones only, minus some. The top ten hold roughly 3.4% of the sample, which has a few hundred thousand clones, approximately 81% seen once. Specimen: peripheral blood. These TCRs come from a young woman with acute or convalescent COVID-19.

The chain links TRBV9 to TRBJ1-1; maybe TRBD1 (5 bases). Germline loops: CDR1 SGDLS, CDR2 YYNGEE. There are 12 residues in the CDR3. Trimming took off 3 bases at V and 8 bases at J, with 11 bases between the two ends. CDR3 loop: CASSEGNREAFF. The CDR3 nucleotides are TGTGCCAGCAGCGAAGGGAACAGGGAAGCTTTCTTT.

The chain combines TRBV4-1 with TRBJ1-1, with D possibly matching TRBD1 (6 bases). This CDR3 spans 17 amino acids. The V end was cut by 0 bases, the J end by 0 bases, with 14 bases between. Per the germline V gene, CDR1 is MGHRA and CDR2 is YSYEKL. The CDR3 spells CASSQEGRAGVNTEAFF. The CDR3 coding sequence is TGCGCCAGCAGCCAAGAGGGCAGAGCAGGGGTGAACACTGAAGCTTTCTTT.

Concerning this clone: The same CDR3 can be traced to other DNA sequences in this sample. The gene calls are TRBV28 and TRBJ1-2, with D unclear. The CDR3 extends over 14 amino acids. V lost 3 bases and J lost 0, with 8 bases in between. Germline assignment: CDR1 MDHEN and CDR2 SYDVKM. The chain's CDR3 is CASSFGTANYGYTF. CDR3 DNA sequence: TGTGCCAGCAGTTTCGGTACGGCTAACTATGGCTACACCTTC.

The rearrangement links TRBV5-4 to TRBJ2-1; 7 bases fit TRBD2. The length of the CDR3 is 15 residues. Trimming at V came to 0 bases and at J to 6 bases, leaving 6 bases not matched to a gene. In germline, CDR1 is SGHNT, CDR2 YYREEE (reference sequence). The CDR3 spells CASSLVAGVGNEQFF. CDR3 sequence (DNA): TGTGCCAGCAGCTTGGTCGCGGGAGTTGGCAATGAGCAGTTCTTC.

The chain carries TRBV3-1 (or the pseudogene TRBV3-2) and TRBJ1-3, with 11 bases fitting TRBD1. The V gene's germline CDR1 is LGHDT and CDR2 YNNKEL (reference sequence). V lost 3 bases and J lost 8; bases outside the gene matches: 9. The CDR3 is 16 amino acids. DNA for the CDR3: TGTGCCAGCAGCCACAATAGGGACAGGGGGGTATACACCATATATTTT. This encodes CASSHNRDRGVYTIYF.

J is TRBJ1-6 and V is TRBV5-4; unclear D gene. The CDR3 contains 14 residues. CDR1 and CDR2 from the germline V gene are SGHNT and YYREEE (reference sequence). The V end was cut by 1 base, the J end by 10 bases, with 12 bases between. DNA for the CDR3: TGTGCCAGCAGCTTGATGTCGGCGGAATCACCCCTCCACTTT. This codes for CASSLMSAESPLHF.

The genes are TRBV5-6 and TRBJ2-7; D is undetermined. The CDR3 extends over 15 amino acids. Germline assignment: CDR1 SGHDT and CDR2 YYEEEE. V was cut by 1 base and J by 2 bases, with 13 bases left in between. CDR3 amino acids: CASSLKDTTAYEQYF. Here the CDR3 DNA reads TGTGCCAGCAGCTTGAAAGACACAACCGCCTACGAGCAGTACTTC.

This clone was detected a few times. The V gene is TRBV6-5, the J gene TRBJ1-2; D is undetermined. V was clipped by 4 bases and J by 1 base, with 10 bases between them. The CDR3 sequence is 14 residues long. Germline V gene lookup returns CDR1 MNHEY and CDR2 SVGAGI. The CDR3 bases are TGTGCCAGCAGTTTCACAGCGGATAACTATGGCTACACCTTC. This sequence encodes CASSFTADNYGYTF.

V gene TRBV30 combines with J gene TRBJ2-6; no firm D call. Germline CDR1 is GTSNPN and CDR2 is SVGIG (reference sequence). The CDR3 is made up of 17 amino acids. V lost 0 bases to trimming and J lost 0 bases, with 12 bases between them. Written as DNA, the CDR3 is TGTGCCTGGAGTGTTGAGACTGATAACTCTGGGGCCAACGTCCTGACTTTC. As protein: CAWSVETDNSGANVLTF.

The chain recombines TRBV28 with TRBJ2-5; 10 nucleotides line up with TRBD1. The CDR3 is made up of 18 amino acids. Germline V CDR1 and CDR2: MDHEN, SYDVKM. J was trimmed by 3 bases and V by 2 bases; bases with no gene match: 12. The CDR3 sequence: CASSLRGPGQGLKETQYF. CDR3 sequence (DNA): TGTGCCAGCAGTTTAAGAGGGCCGGGACAGGGGCTAAAAGAGACCCAGTACTTC.

To note about this clone: Other DNA sequences in the sample encode the same CDR3. The rearrangement links TRBV6-5 to TRBJ1-2; TRBD1 matches at 7 bases. The CDR3 loop spans 12 amino acids. The V gene end was trimmed by 5 bases and the J gene end by 4 bases; junction bases not matched to a gene: 1. Looked up from germline, CDR1 is MNHEY and CDR2 is SVGAGI. The CDR3 here is CASSRTGYGYTF. For the CDR3, the DNA is TGTGCCAGCAGTCGGACAGGCTATGGCTACACCTTC.

This chain connects TRBV5-6 to TRBJ1-2, with D maybe TRBD1 (5 bases). Looked up from germline, CDR1 is SGHDT and CDR2 is YYEEEE. V was cut by 1 base and J by 4 bases, with 8 bases left in between. The CDR3 runs to 13 residues. CDR3 sequence (DNA): TGTGCCAGCAGCTTGACGGGGGTCTATGGCTACACCTTC. It yields the protein CASSLTGVYGYTF.

Here the CDR3 DNA reads TGTGCCAGCAGCCGAGTACACCAAGAGACCCAGTACTTC. This gives the protein CASSRVHQETQYF. The chain combines TRBV7-7 with TRBJ2-5; D unclear. Germline assignment: CDR1 SSHAT and CDR2 FNYEAQ (reference sequence). V was pared by 5 bases and J by 0 bases, with 7 bases between. The CDR3 length is 13 residues.

This chain connects TRBV10-1 to TRBJ1-4; D is unresolved. The length of the CDR3 is 12 residues. CDR1 WNHNN and CDR2 SYGVQD come from the germline V gene (reference sequence). V lost 7 bases and J lost 6, with 9 bases in between. The chain's CDR3 is CASKLTYEKLFF. DNA for the CDR3: TGCGCCAGCAAACTTACTTATGAAAAACTGTTTTTT.

This clone was seen a single time. The V gene is TRBV2, the J gene TRBJ1-5; D ambiguous. The length of the CDR3 is 15 residues. Per germline, CDR1 SNHLY and CDR2 FYNNEI. Trimming removed 10 bases from V and 0 bases from J, with 16 bases in between. In nucleotides, the CDR3 is TGTGCCACCCGGAGTGGGAGGGATAGCAATCAGCCCCAGCATTTT. Translation: CATRSGRDSNQPQHF.

This CDR3 is CASSSYWWPREGQRYEQYF. The CDR3 bases are TGTGCCAGCAGTTCATATTGGTGGCCGCGGGAGGGCCAGAGGTACGAGCAGTACTTC. The rearrangement joins TRBV28 to TRBJ2-7, with TRBD2 identical over 9 bases. Germline values: CDR1 MDHEN, CDR2 SYDVKM. The ends lost 4 bases at V and 4 bases at J; junction bases unmatched: 20. The CDR3 covers 19 residues.

The chain couples TRBV19 to TRBJ1-5; 12 nucleotides align to TRBD1. The germline gives CDR1 LNHDA, CDR2 SQIVND (reference sequence). V dropped 3 bases and J dropped 6; count of bases not matched to a gene: 6. The CDR3 contains 16 residues. CDR3 in amino acids: CASSIGGQGAGQPQHF. Here the CDR3 DNA reads TGTGCCAGTAGTATTGGGGGACAGGGGGCCGGTCAGCCCCAGCATTTT.

J is TRBJ2-1 and V is TRBV12-3 or TRBV12-4, with 7 bases lining up with TRBD1. This CDR3 region has 13 residues. Trimming cost V 6 bases and J 12 bases; bases outside gene matches: 11. The CDR3 DNA reads as TGTGCCAGCAGCATCGGACAGGCGATCGGGCAGTTCTTC. Protein product: CASSIGQAIGQFF.

The chain is built from TRBV9 and TRBJ1-2; 7 bases match TRBD1. Germline V gives CDR1 SGDLS, CDR2 YYNGEE. The length of the CDR3 is 12 residues. V lost 7 bases and J lost 4; bases outside the gene matches: 4. In nucleotides, the CDR3 is TGTGCCAGCGGGACAGATTCCTATGGCTACACCTTC. It yields the protein CASGTDSYGYTF.

This clone has just one count. The chain employs TRBV6-2 or TRBV6-3 and TRBJ1-6; the match to TRBD1 covers 7 bases. V trimming: 0 bases; J trimming: 7 bases; junction bases outside the gene matches: 3. The CDR3 covers 15 residues. CDR1 and CDR2 from the germline V gene are MNHEY and SVGEGT. The chain's CDR3 is CASSYSGTANSPLHF. The DNA for the CDR3 is TGTGCCAGCAGTTACTCCGGGACAGCGAATTCACCCCTCCACTTT.

The V and J genes are TRBV29-1 and TRBJ1-1; D is uncertain. Trimming cost V 6 bases and J 1 base, with 9 bases left between them. Germline assignment: CDR1 SQVTM and CDR2 ANQGSEA. The CDR3 covers 12 residues. Here the CDR3 reads CSVWSGNTEAFF. CDR3 bases: TGCAGCGTGTGGTCAGGGAACACTGAAGCTTTCTTT.

The chain joins TRBV5-1 to TRBJ2-2; the D gene is possibly TRBD2 (6 bases). CDR1 SGHRS and CDR2 YFSETQ come from the germline V gene. V lost 4 bases and J 4 bases, leaving 20 bases between the germline ends. The CDR3 runs 17 residues. CDR3 amino acids: CASSVEVGRRVTGELFF. CDR3 DNA sequence: TGCGCCAGCAGCGTTGAAGTGGGGCGGAGGGTCACCGGGGAGCTGTTTTTT.

This sequence joins TRBV6-1 and TRBJ2-5; 8 bases match TRBD2. This CDR3 is 15 amino acids long. The J segment lost 3 bases and the V segment lost 0 bases, leaving 3 bases of the junction unmatched. The germline gives CDR1 MNHNS, CDR2 SASEGT. In nucleotides, the CDR3 is TGTGCCAGCAGTGAAGCTGGCGGGGGGAAAGAGACCCAGTACTTC. It translates to CASSEAGGGKETQYF.

The V and J genes are TRBV11-2 and TRBJ2-2; a weak D match, TRBD2 (5 bases). V lost 0 bases and J 4 bases, leaving 9 bases between the germline ends. The CDR3 runs to 15 residues. Germline CDR1 reads SGHAT; CDR2 reads FQNNGV. CDR3 amino acids: CASSLDGLSTGELFF. The CDR3 DNA is TGTGCCAGCAGCTTAGATGGACTCAGCACCGGGGAGCTGTTTTTT. Full variable domain (rest looked up from reference TRBV11-2 and TRBJ2-2): EAGVAQSPRYKIIEKRQSVAFWCNPISGHATLYWYQQILGQGPKLLIQFQNNGVVDDSQLPKDRFSAERLKGVDSTLKIQPAKLEDSAVYLCASSLDGLSTGELFFGEGSRLTVL.

This chain joins TRBV7-3 and TRBJ1-1; D may be TRBD1 (6 bases). Germline V gene sequence: CDR1 SGHTA, CDR2 FQGTGA. This CDR3 spans 13 amino acids. Trimming left V 4 bases short and J 5 bases short, with 11 bases between. CDR3 residues: CASSWSQGTEAFF. CDR3 DNA sequence: TGTGCCAGCAGCTGGAGTCAGGGGACTGAAGCTTTCTTT.